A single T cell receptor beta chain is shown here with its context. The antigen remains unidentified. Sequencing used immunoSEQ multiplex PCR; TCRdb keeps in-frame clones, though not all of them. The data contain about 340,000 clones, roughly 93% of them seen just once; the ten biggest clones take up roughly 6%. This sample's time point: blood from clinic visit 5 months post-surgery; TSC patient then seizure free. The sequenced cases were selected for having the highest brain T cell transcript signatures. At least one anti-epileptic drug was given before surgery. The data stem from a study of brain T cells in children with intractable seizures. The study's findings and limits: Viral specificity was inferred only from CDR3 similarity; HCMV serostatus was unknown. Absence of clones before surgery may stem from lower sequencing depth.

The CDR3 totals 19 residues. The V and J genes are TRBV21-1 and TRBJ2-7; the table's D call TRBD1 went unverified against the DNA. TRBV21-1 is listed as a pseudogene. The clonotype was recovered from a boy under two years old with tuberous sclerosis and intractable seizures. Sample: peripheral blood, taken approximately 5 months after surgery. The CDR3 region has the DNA TGTGCCAGCAGCAAACTGGGTCCGGGACAGGGAGTTTCCCTGTACGAGCAGTACTTC. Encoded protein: CASSKLGPGQGVSLYEQYF.